This TCR beta chain stems from a study of T cell changes during pregnancy in multiple sclerosis. Per the germline V gene, CDR1 is SGHAT and CDR2 is FQNNGV. V lost 7 bases to trimming and J lost 0 bases, with 14 bases between them. This CDR3 comprises 15 residues. Measured with immunoSEQ multiplex PCR; TCRdb has only the in-frame clones, and not every one. The repertoire has about 43,000 clones, approximately 90% of them found once; the top ten carry 1.4% to 1.5%. The rearrangement uses TRBV11-2 and TRBJ2-3, with D unresolved. This clonotype was obtained from a female donor with multiple sclerosis, enrolled in a pregnancy study. Sequencing input: PBMCs (not recorded whether the cells were cultured). DNA for the CDR3: TGTGCCAGCAATTTGGCCGTATCTAGCACAGATACGCAGTATTTT. Translating gives CASNLAVSSTDTQYF.